A single TCR beta chain is shown here with its context. Antigen unknown. What was amplified from RNA transcripts were TCR beta CDR3 regions. Using the HTBI primer set, a first-round RT-PCR was run on the TCR CDR3. One entry per CDR3 protein, called by TCRdb with MiXCR from the multiplex PCR reads. The table lists about 420,000 distinct CDR3 sequences, about an eighth of them singletons. The sample is drawn from a study of T cells in Graves' hyperthyroidism and ophthalmopathy. Study background: Upon initial diagnosis and before any treatment, peripheral blood was collected.

Study outcomes and limitations: A model built on 13 V-J features separated ophthalmopathy from stable hyperthyroidism.

The ends lost 3 bases at V and 2 bases at J; junction bases unmatched: 6. The CDR3 sequence is 15 residues long. Germline-derived CDR1 and CDR2 are SGHRS and YFSETQ. This receptor was identified in a woman aged 18 to 35 with Graves' hyperthyroidism. The sequencing input was blood. The V and J genes are TRBV5-1 and TRBJ2-5, with 8 nucleotides matching TRBD2. CDR3 protein: CASSSTSGNQETQYF. CDR3 bases: TGCGCCAGCAGCTCAACTAGCGGCAATCAAGAGACCCAGTACTTC.